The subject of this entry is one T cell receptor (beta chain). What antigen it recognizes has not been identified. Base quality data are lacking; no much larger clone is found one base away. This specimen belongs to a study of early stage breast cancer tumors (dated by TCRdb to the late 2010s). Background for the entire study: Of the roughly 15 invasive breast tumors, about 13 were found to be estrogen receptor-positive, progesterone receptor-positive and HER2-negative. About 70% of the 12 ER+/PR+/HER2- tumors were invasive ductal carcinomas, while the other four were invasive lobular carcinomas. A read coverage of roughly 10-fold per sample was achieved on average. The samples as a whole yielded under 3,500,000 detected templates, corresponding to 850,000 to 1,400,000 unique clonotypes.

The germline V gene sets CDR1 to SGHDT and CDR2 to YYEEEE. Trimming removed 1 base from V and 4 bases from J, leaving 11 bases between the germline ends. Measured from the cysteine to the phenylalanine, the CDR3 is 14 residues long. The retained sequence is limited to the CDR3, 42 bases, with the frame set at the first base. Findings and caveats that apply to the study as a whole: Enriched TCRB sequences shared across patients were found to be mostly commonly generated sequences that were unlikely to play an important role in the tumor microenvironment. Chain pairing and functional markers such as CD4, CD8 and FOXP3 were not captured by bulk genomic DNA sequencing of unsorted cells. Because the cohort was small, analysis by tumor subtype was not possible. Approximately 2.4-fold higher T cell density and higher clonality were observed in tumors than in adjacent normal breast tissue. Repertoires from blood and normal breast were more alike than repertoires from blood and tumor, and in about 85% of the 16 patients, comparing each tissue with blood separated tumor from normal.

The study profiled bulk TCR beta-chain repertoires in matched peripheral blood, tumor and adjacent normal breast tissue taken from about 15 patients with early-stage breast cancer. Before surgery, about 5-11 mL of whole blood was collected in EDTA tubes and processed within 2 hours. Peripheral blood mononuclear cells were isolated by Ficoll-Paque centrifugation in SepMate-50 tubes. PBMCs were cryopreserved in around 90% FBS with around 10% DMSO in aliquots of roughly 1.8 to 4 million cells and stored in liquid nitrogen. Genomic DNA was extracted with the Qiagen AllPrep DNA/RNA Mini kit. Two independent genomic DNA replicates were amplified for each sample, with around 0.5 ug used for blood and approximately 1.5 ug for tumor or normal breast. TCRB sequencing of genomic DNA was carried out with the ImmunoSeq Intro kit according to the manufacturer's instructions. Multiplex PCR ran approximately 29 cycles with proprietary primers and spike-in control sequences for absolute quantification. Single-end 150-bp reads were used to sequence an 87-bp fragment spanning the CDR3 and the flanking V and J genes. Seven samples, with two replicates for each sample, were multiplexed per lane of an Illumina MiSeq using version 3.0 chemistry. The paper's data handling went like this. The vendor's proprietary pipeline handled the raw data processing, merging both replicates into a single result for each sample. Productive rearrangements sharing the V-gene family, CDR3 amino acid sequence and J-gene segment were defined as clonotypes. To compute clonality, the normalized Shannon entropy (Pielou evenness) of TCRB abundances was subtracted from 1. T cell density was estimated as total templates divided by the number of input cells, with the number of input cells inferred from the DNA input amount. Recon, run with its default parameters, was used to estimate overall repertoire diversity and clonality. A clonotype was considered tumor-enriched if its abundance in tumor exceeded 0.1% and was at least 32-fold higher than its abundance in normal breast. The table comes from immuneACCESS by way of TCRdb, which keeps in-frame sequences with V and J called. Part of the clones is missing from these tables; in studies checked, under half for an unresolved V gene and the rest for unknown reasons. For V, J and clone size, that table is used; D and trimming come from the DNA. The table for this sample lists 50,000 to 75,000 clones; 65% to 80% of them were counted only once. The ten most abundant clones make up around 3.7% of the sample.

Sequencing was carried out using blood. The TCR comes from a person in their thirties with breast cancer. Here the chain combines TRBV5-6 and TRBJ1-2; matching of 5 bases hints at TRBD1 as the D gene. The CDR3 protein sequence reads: CASSLLTGPYGYTF. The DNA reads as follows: TGTGCCAGCAGCTTGCTGACGGGGCCCTATGGCTACACCTTC.